This T cell receptor (beta chain) was recorded in a study of blood T cell repertoires in COVID-19. In the authors' workflow: Estimated nucleated cell counts came from reference gene primer amplification. The data were produced by immunoSEQ multiplex PCR, yet TCRdb's version contains in-frame clones alone and is incomplete. V, J and clone size were drawn from that table, and D and trimming were deduced from the DNA. The repertoire holds about 150,000 clones, with about 90% as singletons. The CDR3 runs to 13 residues. CDR1 SEHNR and CDR2 FQNEAQ come from the germline V gene (reference sequence). V lost 6 bases, J lost 4 bases, and 11 bases lay in between.

The sequence came from a man in his forties or fifties with acute or convalescent COVID-19. Specimen: peripheral blood. The rearrangement links TRBV7-9 to TRBJ2-3; no reliable D call. CDR3 nucleotide sequence: TGTGCCAGCAGACCCACTACGGCAGATACGCAGTATTTT. This gives the protein CASRPTTADTQYF.